This T cell receptor beta chain was sequenced in a study of monozygotic twins with inflammatory bowel disease. The study's findings and limits: There were differing immunosuppressive treatments, which may have added variability to patient repertoires. Different subtypes (of T cells) could not be told apart from one another.

The UMIs contained a 6-nucleotide sample barcode. They were added by template switching during cDNA synthesis. With the 5' RACE reads reprocessed, TCRdb shows one record per CDR3 protein and no DNA. The repertoire table contains roughly 140,000 distinct CDR3 sequences. Worth noting for this clonotype: Its antigen remains unknown.

The sample taken for sequencing was blood. The receptor's source is a human donor with ulcerative colitis or Crohn's disease, or a healthy co-twin of an affected twin (not recorded which).

The CDR3 sequence: CASSLRGDQPQHF. This chain connects TRBV7-2 to TRBJ1-5; TCRdb gives TRBD1 as the D gene, but with no DNA this cannot be confirmed. Germline V gene data show CDR1 as SGHTA and CDR2 as FQGNSA. The CDR3 has 13 residues.